These 14 T cell receptor beta chains came from one sample sequenced in a study of T cells in pancreatic ductal adenocarcinoma. Clones were sequenced by immunoSEQ multiplex PCR, and TCRdb holds only the in-frame ones, with some missing. The table lists roughly 100,000 clones, 90% to 95% of them singletons. No neoadjuvant therapy was given to the selected pancreatic ductal adenocarcinoma patients before their surgery. The sample consisted of PBMCs. Receptors originate from a human donor with pancreatic ductal adenocarcinoma.

The CDR3 here is CASSLARTDTQYF. The CDR3 DNA is TGTGCCAGCAGCTTAGCGCGGACAGATACGCAGTATTTT. The chain carries TRBV7-2 and TRBJ2-3; D call uncertain. The CDR3 totals 13 residues. Trimming stripped 0 bases from V and 3 bases from J, with 4 bases between. Germline CDR1 reads SGHTA; CDR2 reads FQGNSA.

The chain couples TRBV6-1 to TRBJ2-3, with D perhaps TRBD2 (6 bases). The CDR3 totals 14 residues. V dropped 5 bases and J dropped 4 bases, with 13 bases sitting between them. Germline CDR1 is MNHNS and CDR2 is SASEGT. The CDR3 sequence: CASSTWEASDTQYF. In nucleotides, the CDR3 is TGTGCCAGCAGTACTTGGGAGGCATCAGATACGCAGTATTTT.

The rearrangement uses TRBV6-5 and TRBJ2-3; a possible D gene is TRBD1 (8 bases). Trimming removed 7 bases at V and 4 bases at J, with 15 bases between. The CDR3 spans 14 residues. Germline CDR1 reads MNHEY; CDR2 reads SVGAGI. CDR3 nucleotide sequence: TGTGCCAGCACCAGGACAGGGAGGGCAGATACGCAGTATTTT. Translated, it gives CASTRTGRADTQYF.

The chain combines TRBV25-1 with TRBJ2-1, with D possibly being TRBD2 (5 bases). Trimming removed 7 bases at V and 5 bases at J, with 18 bases between. The CDR3 consists of 15 residues. CDR1 and CDR2 (germline): MGHDK, SYGVNS. CDR3 in DNA: TGTGCCAGCACAATCGGTTCCGGGAATAACAATGAGCAGTTCTTC. Its translation: CASTIGSGNNNEQFF.

In its sample, this clone was seen once. This chain uses TRBV4-2 with TRBJ2-6, with TRBD1 as a possible D gene (5 bases). V was pared by 0 bases and J by 1 base, with 13 bases between. This CDR3 is built from 18 residues. Germline-derived CDR1 and CDR2 are LGHNA and YNFKEQ. CDR3 residues: CASSQDSGSSSGANVLTF. DNA for the CDR3: TGTGCCAGCAGCCAAGACTCAGGGTCTTCGTCTGGGGCCAACGTCCTGACTTTC.

CDR3: CASRPGSGNTIYF. The CDR3 DNA reads as TGTGCCAGCAGACCAGGCTCTGGAAACACCATATATTTT. The rearrangement uses TRBV6-5 and TRBJ1-3; no firm D call. V was pared by 6 bases and J by 0 bases, with 6 bases between. Germline CDR1 and CDR2: MNHEY and SVGAGI. The CDR3 is 13 amino acids.

The rearrangement joins TRBV7-3 to TRBJ2-5, with 8 bases that match TRBD2. There are 15 residues in the CDR3. Trimming at V came to 4 bases and at J to 5 bases, leaving 9 bases not matched to a gene. CDR1 is SGHTA and CDR2 is FQGTGA in the germline V gene. The CDR3 nucleotides read TGTGCCAGCAGCTGGAAAGCGGGAGCGGGGGAGACCCAGTACTTC. Its translation is CASSWKAGAGETQYF.

V gene TRBV10-1 combines with J gene TRBJ2-7; D possibly corresponds to TRBD1 (6 bases). CDR1 and CDR2 (germline): WNHNN, SYGVQD (reference sequence). Trimming took off 4 bases at V and 4 bases at J, with 17 bases between the two ends. The CDR3 covers 15 residues. CDR3 in amino acids: CASSALQGPQYEQYF. CDR3 DNA: TGCGCCAGCAGTGCGCTACAGGGTCCCCAATACGAGCAGTACTTC.

This chain uses TRBV11-2 with TRBJ2-7; TRBD2 matches 9 bases. J lost 5 bases, V lost 11 bases, and 10 bases had no gene match. CDR3 length: 13 amino acids. Germline values: CDR1 SGHAT, CDR2 FQNNGV. The CDR3 loop reads CAGGSSGSHEQYF. CDR3 bases: TGTGCCGGGGGGAGTAGCGGGAGCCACGAGCAGTACTTC.

This rearrangement joins TRBV7-8 to TRBJ2-7, with 7 bases identical to TRBD1. Trimming took 4 bases from V and 2 from J; bases not matched to a gene: 5. The CDR3 totals 14 residues. In germline, CDR1 is SGHVS, CDR2 FQNEAQ. CDR3 coding DNA: TGTGCCAGCAGCTCCAGAGGACAGGCCTACGAGCAGTACTTC. Translation: CASSSRGQAYEQYF.

In this sample, this clone turned up once. This rearrangement joins TRBV29-1 to TRBJ2-7; no clear D gene. The ends were cut back, 8 bases at V and 2 bases at J, with 16 bases in the middle. The length of the CDR3 is 13 residues. Germline V gene data show CDR1 as SQVTM and CDR2 as ANQGSEA. The CDR3 loop reads CSLWVQAAYEQYF. CDR3 nucleotides: TGCAGCTTGTGGGTCCAGGCCGCCTACGAGCAGTACTTC.

Comment on this clone: The junction differs from germline at one of its ends, possibly a read error. The rearrangement joins TRBV7-2 to TRBJ2-1; no clear D gene. Per germline, CDR1 SGHTA and CDR2 FQGNSA. This CDR3 has 15 residues. CDR3 in DNA: TGTGCCAGCAGCTTTTTGTCGGTCTCCGACAATGAGCAGTTCTTC. This sequence encodes CASSFLSVSDNEQFF.

The chain recombines TRBV18 with TRBJ2-7; 9 nucleotides line up with TRBD1. The length of the CDR3 is 14 residues. After removal of 2 bases from V and 7 bases from J, the junction contained 6 bases not matched to a gene. Germline CDR1 reads KGHSH; CDR2 reads LQKENI. This CDR3 reads CASSPGGQGFEQYF. The CDR3 coding sequence is TGTGCCAGCTCACCAGGGGGACAGGGTTTTGAGCAGTACTTC.

V usage is TRBV5-1 and J usage is TRBJ2-3; a possible D gene is TRBD1 (5 bases). This CDR3 spans 14 amino acids. Trimming cost V 3 bases and J 4 bases, with 12 bases left between them. Germline V gene lookup returns CDR1 SGHRS and CDR2 YFSETQ. The CDR3 sequence is CASSSVSGSDTQYF. The DNA for the CDR3 is TGCGCCAGCAGCTCGGTTTCAGGGTCAGATACGCAGTATTTT.